These 10 T cell receptor beta chains came from one sample sequenced in a study of neurological immune-mediated disorders. The time point denotes: longitudinal time-point 3. TCRdb redid the calling of the 5' RACE reads with MiXCR, one entry per CDR3 protein. The profile shows roughly 45,000 distinct CDR3 sequences, about 14% of them singletons. Sequencing was done on a sample of PBMCs. The origin of the receptors is a man aged 25 to 45 in good health.

This clonotype was observed at least ten times. The rearrangement joins TRBV11-2 to TRBJ1-4; D gene ambiguous. Trimming cost V 6 bases and J 12 bases, with 11 bases left between them. The V gene's germline CDR1 is SGHAT and CDR2 FQNNGV. The CDR3 covers 11 residues. In nucleotides, the CDR3 is TGTGCCAGCAGAAAGATGGAGGAACTGTTTTTT. It yields the protein CASRKMEELFF.

This clonotype was counted only a few times. The rearrangement joins TRBV20-1 to TRBJ1-5, with TRBD1 matching over 11 bases. Unmatched junction bases numbered 7, after V lost 3 bases and J lost 6 bases. CDR1 and CDR2 from the germline V gene are DFQATT and SNEGSKA (reference sequence). This CDR3 has 15 amino acids. The CDR3 nucleotides read TGCAGTGCTAGCGCCGGGACAGGGGGGAGTCAGCCCCAGCATTTT. Amino acid sequence: CSASAGTGGSQPQHF.

In this sample, this clonotype turned up many times. The chain carries TRBV12-3 or TRBV12-4 and TRBJ2-7; the D is unclear. The CDR3 is made up of 12 amino acids. Trimming left V 2 bases short and J 4 bases short, with 6 bases between. The CDR3 nucleotides are TGTGCCAGCAGTTTACAGGATTACGAGCAGTACTTC. Translated, it gives CASSLQDYEQYF.

This clonotype has ten or more counts. The chain is built from TRBV6-2 or TRBV6-3 and TRBJ2-5, with TRBD2 matching over 14 bases. Losses at the gene ends were 6 bases for V and 3 bases for J; bases not matched to a gene: 3. The CDR3 extends over 15 amino acids. In germline, CDR1 is MNHEY, CDR2 SVGEGT. In DNA, the CDR3 is TGTGCCAGCAGCAAGGGACTAGCGGGAGAAGAGACCCAGTACTTC. Its protein is CASSKGLAGEETQYF.

This clonotype has just a few counts. The CDR3 sequence: CASSPYTPGTSYPDTQYF. The CDR3 DNA sequence: TGTGCCAGCAGCCCTTACACACCCGGGACTAGTTACCCAGATACGCAGTATTTT. V is TRBV7-2 and J is TRBJ2-3; 8 nucleotides match TRBD2. Germline lookup yields CDR1 SGHTA and CDR2 FQGNSA. The CDR3 extends over 18 amino acids. After removal of 5 bases from V and 4 bases from J, the junction contained 17 bases not matched to a gene.

This clonotype was recorded many times. The chain combines TRBV20-1 with TRBJ2-2; D is unresolved. Germline V gene data show CDR1 as DFQATT and CDR2 as SNEGSKA (reference sequence). This CDR3 comprises 14 residues. V lost 2 bases to trimming and J lost 6 bases, with 13 bases between them. The CDR3 protein is CSARMAPIPGELFF. CDR3 sequence (DNA): TGCAGTGCTAGAATGGCGCCCATCCCCGGGGAGCTGTTTTTT.

The CDR3 bases are TGCAGCGTTGAAGATCGAGGGGTAGCAAGCCAAGAGACCCAGTACTTC. Its translation is CSVEDRGVASQETQYF. The V call is TRBV29-1, the J call TRBJ2-5; TRBD1 or TRBD2 may be the D gene (5 bases each). Germline V gene lookup returns CDR1 SQVTM and CDR2 ANQGSEA. CDR3 length: 16 residues. V lost 0 bases, J lost 1 base, and 15 bases lay in between.

Many counts were recorded for this clonotype. The rearrangement joins TRBV20-1 to TRBJ2-2; D might be TRBD2 (6 bases). Germline assignment: CDR1 DFQATT and CDR2 SNEGSKA (reference sequence). The length of the CDR3 is 13 residues. Trimming removed 8 bases at V and 4 bases at J, with 14 bases between. CDR3 amino acids: CSSGGLLTGELFF. CDR3 in DNA: TGCAGTTCTGGGGGACTCCTCACCGGGGAGCTGTTTTTT.

Worth noting for this clonotype: This may come from a read error, since a much larger clone is one base off. The J gene is TRBJ1-6, the V gene TRBV5-1; D gene unclear. The CDR3 consists of 15 residues. Looked up from germline, CDR1 is SGHRS and CDR2 is YFSETQ. CDR3 bases: TGCGCCAGCAGCTCGAAGGATCTAAGAGATTCAACCCTCCACTTT. It encodes CASSSKDLRDSTLHF.

This clonotype was seen ten or more times. The rearrangement joins TRBV12-3 or TRBV12-4 to TRBJ1-1; 7 bases match TRBD1. With 5 bases clipped from V and 2 bases from J, the junction kept 8 bases outside the gene matches. This CDR3 contains 15 residues. CDR3 in DNA: TGTGCCAGCAGTCCGCGAGGGACAGCAAACACTGAAGCTTTCTTT. Its protein product is CASSPRGTANTEAFF.